This T cell receptor (beta chain) was sequenced during a study of blood T cell repertoires in COVID-19. At the level of the study: The cDNA or gDNA used as material had been derived from T cells, B-cell-depleted T cells, or PBMCs.

Under the authors' procedure: Amplification of reference gene primers provided the estimated nucleated cell counts. Libraries were prepared by immunoSEQ multiplex PCR; TCRdb keeps only in-frame clonotypes and omits some of them. The D gene and trimming were derived from the DNA, and the V and J assignments and clone size from that table. Of some 250,000 clones in the sample, 88% were seen once. Trimming took off 2 bases at V and 1 base at J, with 9 bases between the two ends. Per the germline V gene, CDR1 is LGHDT and CDR2 is YNNKEL (reference sequence). This CDR3 contains 16 residues. Sequenced: peripheral blood. The chain combines TRBV3-1 (or the pseudogene TRBV3-2) with TRBJ2-6, with D possibly being TRBD2 (6 bases). The source is a human donor in a cohort sampled during active COVID-19. The CDR3 region is CASSQTTSSGANVLTF. The CDR3, as DNA: TGTGCCAGCAGCCAAACGACTAGTTCTGGGGCCAACGTCCTGACTTTC.